This entry lists 11 T cell receptor beta chains sequenced from one sample in a study of T cell responses to AZD1222 COVID-19 vaccine. Profiling relied on immunoSEQ multiplex PCR, and the TCRdb table lists in-frame clones only, not all of them. Counted here are over 40,000 clones, 70% to 85% occurring once; the ten biggest clones make up 27%. The material was peripheral blood, obtained on day 0 of AZD1222 vaccination. Receptors originate from an adult in good health.

This clone was recorded once. The chain uses TRBV4-1 and TRBJ2-7; 9 nucleotides line up with TRBD2. In germline, CDR1 is MGHRA, CDR2 YSYEKL. The J segment lost 9 bases and the V segment lost 4 bases, leaving 13 bases of the junction unmatched. The CDR3 is made up of 15 amino acids. CDR3 DNA: TGCGCCAGCAGCCTGTTTGCTAGCGGGACTCTTTCGCAGTACTTC. This translates into CASSLFASGTLSQYF.

This chain joins TRBV7-2 and TRBJ2-7; 11 bases align to TRBD2. V shed 5 bases, J shed 4 bases, and the junction held 4 bases outside the gene matches. The CDR3 totals 14 residues. The germline CDR1 and CDR2 sequences are SGHTA and FQGNSA. The CDR3 region is CASSDSGRAYEQYF. In DNA, the CDR3 is TGTGCCAGCAGCGATAGCGGGAGGGCATACGAGCAGTACTTC. Together with reference TRBV7-2 and TRBJ2-7, the CDR3 gives the full variable domain: GAGVSQSPSNKVTEKGKDVELRCDPISGHTALYWYRQSLGQGLEFLIYFQGNSAPDKSGLPSDRFSAERTGGSVSTLTIQRTQQEDSAVYLCASSDSGRAYEQYFGPGTRLTVT.

The V call is TRBV9, the J call TRBJ1-3, with D perhaps matching TRBD1 (5 bases). The germline V and J ends were trimmed by 4 bases and 0 bases, with 14 bases remaining between them. The CDR3 sequence is 16 residues long. Germline CDR1 SGDLS, CDR2 YYNGEE. The CDR3 nucleotides read TGTGCCAGCAGCCCCCTCGGGGGTTACTCTGGAAACACCATATATTTT. Protein: CASSPLGGYSGNTIYF.

The genes are TRBV4-1 and TRBJ2-7, with TRBD1 as a possible D gene (5 bases). The CDR3 length is 15 residues. Germline CDR1 reads MGHRA; CDR2 reads YSYEKL. Trimming left V 0 bases short and J 11 bases short, with 20 bases between. In nucleotides, the CDR3 is TGCGCCAGCAGCCAAGATCGACAGCTGTCTACGCGGAAGTACTTC. Its translation is CASSQDRQLSTRKYF.

The V gene is TRBV7-3, the J gene TRBJ1-2; no definite D call. The length of the CDR3 is 13 residues. Per germline, CDR1 SGHTA and CDR2 FQGTGA. The V end was cut by 4 bases, the J end by 0 bases, with 6 bases between. The CDR3 loop is CASSSSPNYGYTF. The DNA for the CDR3 is TGTGCCAGCAGCTCGAGCCCTAACTATGGCTACACCTTC.

The chain has TRBV24-1 and TRBJ2-2; 9 positions agree with TRBD1. The germline gives CDR1 KGHDR, CDR2 SFDVKD. The CDR3 totals 15 residues. Germline trimming cut 2 bases from V and 3 bases from J; bases unmatched to any gene: 0. The CDR3 DNA reads as TGTGCCACCAGTGATTGGACAGGGGACACCGGGGAGCTGTTTTTT. Amino acid sequence: CATSDWTGDTGELFF.

This clone was detected only once. The CDR3 end shows no conserved phenylalanine or tryptophan, and so a read error is likely. It is unclear where the CDR3 begins or ends on the DNA, so no DNA is shown, and the CDR3 is as TCRdb lists it. The chain links TRBV5-1 to TRBJ1-1. From germline, CDR1 is SGHRS and CDR2 YFSETQ. Ends included, the CDR3 has 14 residues. The CDR3: CASSLGEWTQDHKI.

The CDR3 coding sequence is TGTGCCAGCAGTTTAGGACATACGAATAATTCACCCCTCCACTTT. It translates to CASSLGHTNNSPLHF. The chain joins TRBV28 to TRBJ1-6; D is perhaps TRBD1 (5 bases). V was trimmed by 2 bases and J by 5 bases, leaving 10 bases between them. The CDR3 spans 15 residues. Germline V gene lookup returns CDR1 MDHEN and CDR2 SYDVKM.

V usage is TRBV25-1 and J usage is TRBJ1-1; maybe TRBD1 (5 bases). V was clipped by 4 bases and J by 5 bases, with 11 bases between them. CDR1 and CDR2 from the germline V gene are MGHDK and SYGVNS. The CDR3 has 13 residues. DNA of the CDR3: TGTGCCAGCAGTGGGGGGGGGAGAACTGAAGCTTTCTTT. Encoded protein: CASSGGGRTEAFF.

The gene calls are TRBV9 and TRBJ2-3; TRBD2 might be the D (6 bases). V lost 0 bases and J lost 0, with 8 bases in between. CDR1 SGDLS and CDR2 YYNGEE come from the germline V gene. The CDR3 runs to 15 residues. CDR3 in amino acids: CASSVEGRSTDTQYF. CDR3 bases: TGTGCCAGCAGCGTAGAAGGGAGGAGCACAGATACGCAGTATTTT.

The rearrangement uses TRBV19 and TRBJ1-5; 9 bases fit TRBD1. The CDR3 spans 13 residues. Germline loops: CDR1 LNHDA, CDR2 SQIVND (reference sequence). With 9 bases clipped from V and 10 bases from J, the junction kept 10 bases outside the gene matches. The DNA of the CDR3 is TGTGCCAGCGGGACAGGGAACCTTGGTCCCCAGCATTTT. Translating gives CASGTGNLGPQHF.